This passage covers 23 T cell receptor beta chains from one sample sequenced in a study of T cells after somatic rescue of genetic block. TCRdb's table, derived via immunoSEQ multiplex PCR, lists solely in-frame clones and lacks some. The top ten clones hold around 3% of a sample with around 67,000 clones, about 90% of them seen once. The specimen sequenced was peripheral blood mononuclear cells (PBMCs). Source of these receptors: a man aged 40-49 years.

This chain uses TRBV9 with TRBJ2-1, with TRBD1 identical over 9 bases. Germline loops: CDR1 SGDLS, CDR2 YYNGEE. Unmatched junction bases numbered 5, after V lost 3 bases and J lost 4 bases. This CDR3 is built from 15 residues. The CDR3 spells CASSEGTGIYNEQFF. The CDR3 DNA is TGTGCCAGCAGCGAGGGGACAGGGATATACAATGAGCAGTTCTTC.

V gene TRBV27 combines with J gene TRBJ1-6; a possible D gene is TRBD1 (6 bases). This CDR3 contains 14 residues. The V end was cut by 8 bases, the J end by 2 bases, with 10 bases between. Per germline, CDR1 MNHEY and CDR2 SMNVEV (reference sequence). The CDR3 DNA reads TGTGCCAGCCGGGACACTCCCTATAATTCACCCCTCCACTTT. Translated, it gives CASRDTPYNSPLHF.

This rearrangement joins TRBV11-2 to TRBJ1-1; D is unclear. The CDR3 length is 15 residues. Germline assignment: CDR1 SGHAT and CDR2 FQNNGV. V was pared by 5 bases and J by 0 bases, with 13 bases between. Here the CDR3 reads CASSHLGRMNTEAFF. As DNA, the CDR3 is TGTGCCAGCAGCCATCTCGGACGGATGAACACTGAAGCTTTCTTT.

V is TRBV4-1 and J is TRBJ2-7, with D perhaps matching TRBD1 (6 bases). Between the trimmed V and J ends, which lost 6 bases and 0 bases, there was a span of 18 bases. CDR1 is MGHRA and CDR2 is YSYEKL in the germline V gene. The CDR3 runs to 16 residues. CDR3 loop: CASRYRDGPSSYEQYF. The CDR3 DNA follows: TGCGCCAGCAGGTACAGGGATGGGCCTAGCTCCTACGAGCAGTACTTC.

The rearrangement links TRBV9 to TRBJ2-7, with 10 bases that match TRBD1. V was pared by 4 bases and J by 6 bases, with 10 bases of the junction left unmatched. The CDR3 extends over 15 amino acids. Germline V gives CDR1 SGDLS, CDR2 YYNGEE. DNA for the CDR3: TGTGCCAGCAGCTACCGGGACAGGGGATTCGGCGAGCAGTACTTC. Translating gives CASSYRDRGFGEQYF.

This chain links TRBV7-9 with TRBJ2-3, with D tentatively TRBD1 (7 bases). V lost 3 bases and J lost 2, with 18 bases in between. CDR1 is SEHNR and CDR2 is FQNEAQ in the germline V gene (reference sequence). The CDR3 has 17 residues. The CDR3 DNA sequence: TGTGCCAGCAGCTTCGGAGGGGGCCACGAAACCACAGATACGCAGTATTTT. Encoded protein: CASSFGGGHETTDTQYF. Complete variable domain (other parts from reference TRBV7-9 and TRBJ2-3): DTGVSQNPRHKITKRGQNVTFRCDPISEHNRLYWYRQTLGQGPEFLTYFQNEAQLEKSRLLSDRFSAERPKGSFSTLEIQRTEQGDSAMYLCASSFGGGHETTDTQYFGPGTRLTVL.

The chain employs TRBV10-3 and TRBJ1-5; the D gene is possibly TRBD1 (5 bases). The CDR3 runs to 15 residues. In germline, CDR1 is ENHRY, CDR2 SYGVKD. V shed 4 bases and J shed 1 base, with 11 bases lying between them. CDR3 DNA sequence: TGTGCCATCAGTGCATCGGGGGAAAGCAATCAGCCCCAGCATTTT. Amino acids: CAISASGESNQPQHF.

The CDR3 nucleotides are TGTGCCAGCAGCCCGGAAGTCGACGAGCAGTACTTC. Its protein is CASSPEVDEQYF. V gene TRBV7-9 combines with J gene TRBJ2-7; D remains unclear. Trimming removed 5 bases from V and 5 bases from J, with 10 bases in between. Germline V gene sequence: CDR1 SEHNR, CDR2 FQNEAQ (reference sequence). The CDR3 consists of 12 residues.

The chain has TRBV5-5 and TRBJ2-7; 7 bases fit TRBD2. Germline V lookup: CDR1 SGHKS, CDR2 YYEKEE (reference sequence). The CDR3 contains 14 residues. Trimming cost V 4 bases and J 3 bases; bases outside gene matches: 7. CDR3 coding DNA: TGTGCCAGCAGCGGCGGGACTAACGACTACGAGCAGTACTTC. It encodes CASSGGTNDYEQYF.

This clone is classed as large. This sequence joins TRBV6-1 and TRBJ1-6; D not resolved. Germline V gives CDR1 MNHNS, CDR2 SASEGT. V gave up 2 bases and J gave up 0 bases, with 8 bases separating them. This CDR3 has 16 amino acids. The CDR3 nucleotides are TGTGCCAGCAGTGAACCGGCTCTCTCCTATAATTCACCCCTCCACTTT. Encoded protein: CASSEPALSYNSPLHF.

This chain connects TRBV6-1 to TRBJ2-7; the match to TRBD2 covers 11 bases. Per the germline V gene, CDR1 is MNHNS and CDR2 is SASEGT. This CDR3 contains 12 residues. Trimming at V came to 7 bases and at J to 5 bases, leaving 1 base not matched to a gene. CDR3 in amino acids: CASKLAGDEQYF. As DNA, the CDR3 is TGTGCCAGCAAACTAGCGGGAGACGAGCAGTACTTC.

The chain is built from TRBV4-2 and TRBJ2-1, with 7 nucleotides matching TRBD2. Germline-derived CDR1 and CDR2 are LGHNA and YNFKEQ. The trim removed 0 bases at V and 2 bases at J, leaving 4 bases unmatched. The CDR3 contains 16 residues. For the CDR3, the DNA is TGTGCCAGCAGCCAAGAGGCGGGAGACCCCTACAATGAGCAGTTCTTC. Translated, it gives CASSQEAGDPYNEQFF.

The chain combines TRBV2 with TRBJ2-1; D unresolved. This CDR3 has 10 residues. Germline V gives CDR1 SNHLY, CDR2 FYNNEI. Between the trimmed V and J ends, which lost 2 bases and 10 bases, there was a span of 3 bases. The DNA of the CDR3 is TGTGCCAGCAGTGAATGGGAGCAGTTCTTC. Protein sequence: CASSEWEQFF. Drawing the rest from reference TRBV2 and TRBJ2-1, the complete variable domain is EPEVTQTPSHQVTQMGQEVILRCVPISNHLYFYWYRQILGQKVEFLVSFYNNEISEKSEIFDDQFSVERPDGSNFTLKIRSTKLEDSAMYFCASSEWEQFFGPGTRLTVL.

This chain joins TRBV5-1 and TRBJ1-6, with D unclear. Trimming removed 0 bases from V and 10 bases from J, with 8 bases in between. The CDR3 sequence is 13 residues long. Germline values: CDR1 SGHRS, CDR2 YFSETQ. This CDR3 reads CASSLAGGSPLHF. The CDR3, as DNA: TGCGCCAGCAGCTTGGCAGGAGGATCACCCCTCCACTTT. The variable domain in full, with the rest retrieved from reference TRBV5-1 and TRBJ1-6, is KAGVTQTPRYLIKTRGQQVTLSCSPISGHRSVSWYQQTPGQGLQFLFEYFSETQRNKGNFPGRFSGRQFSNSRSEMNVSTLELGDSALYLCASSLAGGSPLHFGNGTRLTVT.

V and J are TRBV12-1 and TRBJ2-1; the table's D call TRBD2 went unverified against the DNA. TRBV12-1 is shown as a pseudogene. The CDR3 has 20 amino acids. The CDR3 spells CASSYSLAGGFGPGYNEQFF. As DNA, the CDR3 is TGTGCCAGCAGCTACTCCCTAGCGGGAGGTTTTGGGCCGGGATACAATGAGCAGTTCTTC.

V usage is TRBV7-2 and J usage is TRBJ2-2, with D perhaps matching TRBD1 (6 bases). The V gene lost 0 bases and the J gene lost 4 bases, with 9 bases spanning the gap. CDR3 length: 15 residues. Germline V gene data show CDR1 as SGHTA and CDR2 as FQGNSA. As DNA, the CDR3 is TGTGCCAGCAGCTTAGCGGGGGCCCTCACCGGGGAGCTGTTTTTT. Translating it yields CASSLAGALTGELFF.

The chain employs TRBV5-1 and TRBJ2-3; D may match TRBD1 or TRBD2 (6 bases each). Germline V lookup: CDR1 SGHRS, CDR2 YFSETQ. There are 12 residues in the CDR3. V was clipped by 2 bases and J by 11 bases, with 12 bases between them. This CDR3 reads CASSLQGGGQYF. The CDR3 region has the DNA TGCGCCAGCAGCTTACAGGGAGGAGGGCAGTATTTT. Full variable domain (remainder filled in from reference TRBV5-1 and TRBJ2-3): KAGVTQTPRYLIKTRGQQVTLSCSPISGHRSVSWYQQTPGQGLQFLFEYFSETQRNKGNFPGRFSGRQFSNSRSEMNVSTLELGDSALYLCASSLQGGGQYFGPGTRLTVL.

J is TRBJ2-7 and V is TRBV2, with 8 bases that match TRBD1. This CDR3 is 12 amino acids long. Trimming took 8 bases from V and 6 from J; bases not matched to a gene: 6. Germline V gives CDR1 SNHLY, CDR2 FYNNEI. This CDR3 is CASAGTGGEQYF. CDR3 DNA sequence: TGTGCCAGCGCCGGGACAGGAGGCGAGCAGTACTTC.

V and J are TRBV7-9 and TRBJ1-3; possibly TRBD1 for D (5 bases). Trimming took off 10 bases at V and 0 bases at J, with 13 bases between the two ends. The CDR3 runs to 14 residues. CDR1 and CDR2 (germline): SEHNR, FQNEAQ (reference sequence). As DNA, the CDR3 is TGTGCCATCGACCCAGGGAGCTCTGGAAACACCATATATTTT. Its protein is CAIDPGSSGNTIYF.

The chain couples TRBV6-1 to TRBJ1-5; D is perhaps TRBD1 (6 bases). The CDR3 runs to 13 residues. Germline assignment: CDR1 MNHNS and CDR2 SASEGT. The germline V and J ends were trimmed by 10 bases and 3 bases, with 13 bases remaining between them. CDR3: CAIGQGYNQPQHF. Written as DNA, the CDR3 is TGTGCCATTGGCCAGGGGTACAATCAGCCCCAGCATTTT.

As regards this clone: At one boundary the junction diverges from the germline segment, which might be a read error. The chain recombines TRBV6-5 with TRBJ2-5; D is unclear. Germline lookup yields CDR1 MNHEY and CDR2 SVGAGI. The CDR3 covers 13 residues. CDR3 sequence: CASTRYIQGTQYF. The CDR3 DNA reads TGTGCCAGCACCAGATATATTCAAGGGACCCAGTACTTC.

CDR3 DNA: TGCGCCAGCAGCCAAGATCTTTCCGGAAGGGAGCAGTTCTTC. This encodes CASSQDLSGREQFF. V is TRBV4-1 and J is TRBJ2-1; D uncertain. The V end lost 0 bases, the J end lost 10 bases, and 13 bases lay between the germline ends. Germline CDR1 and CDR2: MGHRA and YSYEKL. CDR3 size: 14 residues.

CDR3 in DNA: TGTGCCAGCAGCGCGTCACGCATACAGCCCCAGCATTTT. It is translated as CASSASRIQPQHF. The chain has TRBV5-8 and TRBJ1-5; D is undetermined. CDR1 SGHTS and CDR2 YDEGEE come from the germline V gene. There are 13 residues in the CDR3. Between the trimmed V and J ends, which lost 4 bases and 7 bases, there was a span of 12 bases.